These 22 T cell receptor beta chains share one sample of origin, sequenced in a study of T cells in Graves' hyperthyroidism and ophthalmopathy. The TCR beta CDR3 regions underwent amplification using RNA transcripts as the source. With the HTBI primer set, the TCR CDR3 went through a first round of RT-PCR. TCRdb redid the calling of the multiplex PCR reads with MiXCR, one entry per CDR3 protein. Of 500,000 to 750,000 distinct CDR3 sequences in the sample, under 60% are singletons; the top ten hold around 8%. The sequenced sample was peripheral blood or thyroid tissue (not recorded which). All receptors derive from a woman aged 18-29 years with Graves' hyperthyroidism.

This clonotype was seen at least ten times. V and J are TRBV7-9 and TRBJ1-1; TRBD1 matches at 7 bases. Germline loops: CDR1 SEHNR, CDR2 FQNEAQ (reference sequence). The length of the CDR3 is 15 residues. V was clipped by 4 bases and J by 6 bases; unmatched bases: 11. CDR3 sequence reads: CASSSTRGSAPEAFF. Here the CDR3 DNA reads TGTGCCAGCAGCTCGACCAGGGGGAGCGCCCCTGAAGCTTTCTTT.

Here the CDR3 DNA reads TGCAGCGTTGAAGAGGCGGGAGTGGAGGACGAGCAGTACTTC. Amino acids: CSVEEAGVEDEQYF. The chain combines TRBV29-1 with TRBJ2-7; TRBD2 matches 7 bases. CDR3 length: 14 amino acids. The germline gives CDR1 SQVTM, CDR2 ANQGSEA. V was clipped by 0 bases and J by 5 bases; unmatched bases: 7.

V usage is TRBV20-1 and J usage is TRBJ2-7; D not resolved. The CDR3 loop spans 12 amino acids. CDR1 is DFQATT and CDR2 is SNEGSKA in the germline V gene (reference sequence). CDR3 protein: CTTRGPSYEQYF. CDR3 DNA: TGCACCACACGTGGACCCTCCTACGAGCAGTACTTC.

The gene calls are TRBV12-3 or TRBV12-4 and TRBJ1-6, with D perhaps matching TRBD1 (5 bases). CDR3 length equals 18 residues. The V and J ends lost 5 bases and 0 bases respectively, with 17 bases between them. CDR3 amino acids: CASSQDTLGSSYNSPLHF. Here the CDR3 DNA reads TGTGCCAGCAGTCAGGACACCCTGGGGAGCTCCTATAATTCACCCCTCCACTTT.

A remark on this clonotype: Compared with germline, one end of the junction differs, possibly owing to a read error. CDR3 protein: CASSQDVGGSGNTTYF. The DNA of the CDR3 is TGTGCCAGCAGCCAAGATGTGGGAGGATCTGGAAACACCACATATTTT. The chain is built from TRBV5-4 and TRBJ1-3; D gene ambiguous. CDR1 SGHNT and CDR2 YYREEE come from the germline V gene (reference sequence). This CDR3 has 16 residues.

This clonotype came up many times. This chain joins TRBV2 and TRBJ2-2; 8 bases line up with TRBD2. Trimming removed 5 bases from V and 1 base from J; junction bases left unmatched: 3. CDR1 SNHLY and CDR2 FYNNEI come from the germline V gene. This CDR3 comprises 15 residues. For the CDR3, the DNA is TGTGCCAGCAGTCTTAGCGGGGTGAACACCGGGGAGCTGTTTTTT. This sequence encodes CASSLSGVNTGELFF. Based on the CDR3 plus reference TRBV2 and TRBJ2-2, the full variable domain is EPEVTQTPSHQVTQMGQEVILRCVPISNHLYFYWYRQILGQKVEFLVSFYNNEISEKSEIFDDQFSVERPDGSNFTLKIRSTKLEDSAMYFCASSLSGVNTGELFFGEGSRLTVL.

The rearrangement uses TRBV7-2 and TRBJ1-1, with unresolved D. V gave up 4 bases and J gave up 8 bases, with 11 bases separating them. The CDR3 spans 12 residues. CDR1 and CDR2 (germline): SGHTA, FQGNSA. CDR3 nucleotides: TGTGCCAGCAGCTCCCAAGGCCGGGAAGCTTTCTTT. Its translation is CASSSQGREAFF.

This chain joins TRBV2 and TRBJ1-2; TRBD1 might be the D (6 bases). Germline V CDR1 and CDR2: SNHLY, FYNNEI. This CDR3 spans 16 amino acids. Trimming stripped 6 bases from V and 7 bases from J, with 24 bases between. Written as DNA, the CDR3 is TGTGCCAGCAGCGGGGGGGACAATGAGCAGTTACGTGGCTACACCTTC. Encoded protein: CASSGGDNEQLRGYTF.

The CDR3 here is CASSSMGLANEQYF. The DNA for the CDR3 is TGTGCCAGCAGCTCGATGGGACTAGCAAACGAGCAGTACTTC. The chain uses TRBV11-3 and TRBJ2-7; 9 positions match TRBD2. The CDR3 length is 14 residues. With 4 bases clipped from V and 5 bases from J, the junction kept 6 bases outside the gene matches. The germline V gene encodes CDR1 SGHNT and CDR2 YENEEA.

The chain is built from TRBV15 and TRBJ1-1; TRBD1 is a possible D gene (5 bases). The V end was cut by 8 bases, the J end by 0 bases, with 10 bases between. The CDR3 extends over 13 amino acids. In germline, CDR1 is LNHNV, CDR2 YYDKDF (reference sequence). The CDR3 DNA reads as TGTGCCACCGGGTGGGACGTGAACACTGAAGCTTTCTTT. Translating it yields CATGWDVNTEAFF.

Ten or more counts support this clonotype. The gene calls are TRBV10-3 and TRBJ2-6; D is uncertain. Per germline, CDR1 ENHRY and CDR2 SYGVKD. Trimming pared 4 bases from V and 7 bases from J, leaving 5 bases between. This CDR3 contains 12 residues. As DNA, the CDR3 is TGTGCCATCAGTGGGGTAGCCAACGTCCTGACTTTC. Translation gives CAISGVANVLTF.

V gene TRBV25-1 combines with J gene TRBJ1-2; no clear D gene. Germline CDR1 MGHDK, CDR2 SYGVNS. The CDR3 length is 15 residues. Trimming shortened V by 6 bases and J by 4 bases, and 18 bases separated the two germline ends. The CDR3 DNA reads TGTGCCAGCAGCGGAAGATTGTCGGGGATCTATGGCTACACCTTC. Its translation is CASSGRLSGIYGYTF.

This clonotype was counted many times. V gene TRBV20-1 combines with J gene TRBJ2-7; TRBD2 matches at 9 bases. Germline V gene lookup returns CDR1 DFQATT and CDR2 SNEGSKA (reference sequence). This CDR3 is built from 13 residues. J lost 2 bases, V lost 6 bases, and 5 bases had no gene match. This chain's CDR3 is CSAPREGTYEQYF. For the CDR3, the DNA is TGCAGTGCGCCGCGGGAGGGAACCTACGAGCAGTACTTC.

This rearrangement joins TRBV7-8 to TRBJ1-2; possible D gene TRBD1, 5 bases. From germline, CDR1 is SGHVS and CDR2 FQNEAQ. Trimming stripped 0 bases from V and 2 bases from J, with 10 bases between. The CDR3 is made up of 15 amino acids. The CDR3 bases are TGTGCCAGCAGCTTAGCCTGGGGGGAGAACTATGGCTACACCTTC. Its protein product is CASSLAWGENYGYTF. Full variable domain (remainder filled in from reference TRBV7-8 and TRBJ1-2): GAGVSQSPRYKVAKRGQDVALRCDPISGHVSLFWYQQALGQGPEFLTYFQNEAQLDKSGLPSDRFFAERPEGSVSTLKIQRTQQEDSAVYLCASSLAWGENYGYTFGSGTRLTVV.

V is TRBV20-1 and J is TRBJ2-5; 7 bases fit TRBD1. The CDR3 totals 12 residues. The trim removed 6 bases at V and 5 bases at J, leaving 6 bases unmatched. Germline V gene data show CDR1 as DFQATT and CDR2 as SNEGSKA (reference sequence). The CDR3 sequence is CSAEGARETQYF. CDR3 DNA sequence: TGCAGTGCAGAGGGGGCCAGGGAGACCCAGTACTTC.

This clonotype was observed many times. This chain links TRBV5-1 with TRBJ2-2, with 8 bases aligning to TRBD2. J was trimmed by 2 bases and V by 4 bases; bases with no gene match: 4. Germline V gives CDR1 SGHRS, CDR2 YFSETQ. CDR3 length: 15 amino acids. CDR3 amino acids: CASSTSGSNTGELFF. The CDR3 DNA follows: TGCGCCAGCAGCACAAGCGGGAGTAACACCGGGGAGCTGTTTTTT.

This clonotype was seen a few times. The genes are TRBV5-1 and TRBJ1-2, with 7 bases matching TRBD1. The CDR3 runs to 14 residues. The ends lost 0 bases at V and 8 bases at J; junction bases unmatched: 7. Germline-derived CDR1 and CDR2 are SGHRS and YFSETQ. CDR3 residues: CASSLEGAGWGYTF. In DNA form, the CDR3 reads TGCGCCAGCAGCTTGGAGGGGGCCGGCTGGGGCTACACCTTC.

About this clonotype itself: Since no conserved phenylalanine or tryptophan closes the CDR3, a read error is the likely cause. The chain combines TRBV9 with TRBJ1-1; the match to TRBD1 covers 10 bases. With V trimmed by 5 bases and J by 3 bases, 10 bases remained unmatched. Germline CDR1 reads SGDLS; CDR2 reads YYNGEE. This CDR3 contains 16 residues. DNA for the CDR3: TGTGCCAGCAGTGAGGGAATGACAGGGGGCGACACTGAAGCTTTCTCT. Translated: CASSEGMTGGDTEAFS.

There are many counts of this clonotype. The J gene is TRBJ1-1, the V gene TRBV4-1, with 10 bases identical to TRBD1. CDR1 is MGHRA, CDR2 YSYEKL, per germline. V trimming: 5 bases; J trimming: 4 bases; junction bases outside the gene matches: 7. The CDR3 contains 15 residues. The CDR3 region has the DNA TGCGCCAGCAGCGAACCGGGACAGGGGATCACTGAAGCTTTCTTT. This codes for CASSEPGQGITEAFF.

The chain is built from TRBV7-9 and TRBJ2-1; possible D gene TRBD1, 5 bases. Germline V gives CDR1 SEHNR, CDR2 FQNEAQ (reference sequence). V was trimmed by 3 bases and J by 8 bases, leaving 14 bases between them. The CDR3 spans 14 residues. The CDR3, as DNA: TGTGCCAGCAGCTTGACAGTTATTTTAGATGAGCAGTTCTTC. It codes for CASSLTVILDEQFF.

This clonotype was detected ten times or more. The CDR3 region has the DNA TGCAGTGCTACTAGACTAGCGGGAGAAGGAGAGCAGTACTTC. Translated, it gives CSATRLAGEGEQYF. The chain couples TRBV20-1 to TRBJ2-7; 12 bases fit TRBD2. Losses at the gene ends were 4 bases for V and 7 bases for J; bases not matched to a gene: 8. The CDR3 spans 14 residues. CDR1 and CDR2 from the germline V gene are DFQATT and SNEGSKA (reference sequence).

CDR3 DNA: TGTGCCAGCAGCTTAGCGCCTAGCGGGGGCACAGATACGCAGTATTTT. Translating it yields CASSLAPSGGTDTQYF. The J gene is TRBJ2-3, the V gene TRBV7-2, with TRBD2 identical over 9 bases. Germline loops: CDR1 SGHTA, CDR2 FQGNSA. CDR3 length equals 16 residues. V dropped 0 bases and J dropped 1; count of bases not matched to a gene: 2.